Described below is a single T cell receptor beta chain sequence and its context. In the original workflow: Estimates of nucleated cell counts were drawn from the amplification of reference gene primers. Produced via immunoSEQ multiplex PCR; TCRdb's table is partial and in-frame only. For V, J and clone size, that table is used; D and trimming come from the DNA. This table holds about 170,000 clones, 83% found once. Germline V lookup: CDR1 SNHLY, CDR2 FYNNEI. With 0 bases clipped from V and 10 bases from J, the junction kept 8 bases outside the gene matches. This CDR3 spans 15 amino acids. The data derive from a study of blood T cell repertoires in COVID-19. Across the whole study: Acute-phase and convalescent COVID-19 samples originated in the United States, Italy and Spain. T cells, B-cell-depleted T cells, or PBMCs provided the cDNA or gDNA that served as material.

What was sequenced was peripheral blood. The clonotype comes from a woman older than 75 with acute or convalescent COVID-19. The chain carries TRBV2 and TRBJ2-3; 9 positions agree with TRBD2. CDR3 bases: TGTGCCAGCAGTGAAGCTGGTAGCGGGAGTCGGTCGCAGTATTTT. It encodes CASSEAGSGSRSQYF.